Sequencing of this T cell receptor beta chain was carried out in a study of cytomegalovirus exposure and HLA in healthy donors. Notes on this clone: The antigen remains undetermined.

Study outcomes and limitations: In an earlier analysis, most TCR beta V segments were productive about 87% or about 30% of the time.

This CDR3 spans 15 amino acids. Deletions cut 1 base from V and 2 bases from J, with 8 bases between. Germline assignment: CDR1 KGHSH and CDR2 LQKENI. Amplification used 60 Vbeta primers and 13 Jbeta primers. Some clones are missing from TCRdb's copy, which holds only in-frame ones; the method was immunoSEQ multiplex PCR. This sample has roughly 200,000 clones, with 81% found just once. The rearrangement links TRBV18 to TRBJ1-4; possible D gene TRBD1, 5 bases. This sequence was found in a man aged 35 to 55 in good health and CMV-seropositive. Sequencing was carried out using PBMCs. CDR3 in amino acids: CASSPRAGTNEKLFF. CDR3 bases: TGTGCCAGCTCACCACGGGCAGGGACTAATGAAAAACTGTTTTTT.